This T cell receptor (beta chain) was documented in a study of shared clonotypes between healthy human individuals. The wider study: With ages of 18 to 49, the donors were a couple of women and a few men. General study results and limits: Shared clonotypes: roughly 5% naive CD4, around 3.7% naive CD8, under 2.5% memory CD4, 0.4% memory CD8.

CD8 cells regarded as naive lacked CD45RO, were positively chosen for CCR7, and omitted terminally differentiated effector memory CD45RA+ cells. In the case of this clone: Its antigen is currently unknown.

Deep-level settings were used for running the assay. Clones were sequenced by immunoSEQ multiplex PCR, and TCRdb holds only the in-frame ones, with some missing. Altogether roughly 890,000 clones are present, 80% to 95% being singletons, with the ten largest covering about 24%. The CDR3 is 15 residues long. Unmatched junction bases numbered 6, after V lost 4 bases and J lost 0 bases. CDR1 SGHNT and CDR2 YYREEE come from the germline V gene (reference sequence). The origin of this receptor is a man younger than 45 in good health. Sequences were obtained from naive CD8+ T cells sorted from blood. This chain connects TRBV5-4 to TRBJ2-7; 8 bases match TRBD2. As DNA, the CDR3 is TGTGCCAGCAGCAGTCCGGGGGGGATCTCCTACGAGCAGTACTTC. Its translation: CASSSPGGISYEQYF.